A single sample gave rise to the 27 T cell receptor beta chains below, sequenced in a study of neoadjuvant anti-PD-1 for oral cavity cancer. Sample time point: after neoadjuvant nivolumab, at surgical resection. Repertoires were generated with immunoSEQ multiplex PCR, while TCRdb's copy carries only in-frame clones and drops some. The sample has 13,000 to 15,000 clones; about two thirds are singletons. Sequenced material: PBMCs, taken after nivolumab (anti-PD-1) treatment. The receptors derive from a person aged 40 to 85 with oral cavity squamous cell carcinoma.

This chain joins TRBV27 and TRBJ2-3; 9 bases match TRBD2. Germline CDR1 is MNHEY and CDR2 is SMNVEV (reference sequence). J gave up 6 bases and V 2 bases, and 3 bases lay outside the gene matches. This CDR3 has 14 residues. The CDR3 DNA sequence: TGTGCCAGCAGTTTAGCGGGAGGGTGGGATACGCAGTATTTT. This sequence encodes CASSLAGGWDTQYF.

This chain connects TRBV20-1 to TRBJ2-1; the D is unclear. CDR1 is DFQATT and CDR2 is SNEGSKA in the germline V gene (reference sequence). CDR3 length: 11 amino acids. V dropped 1 base and J dropped 9 bases, with 7 bases sitting between them. This chain's CDR3 is CSARGLGEQFF. The CDR3 coding sequence is TGCAGTGCTAGAGGGCTAGGTGAGCAGTTCTTC.

V gene TRBV30 combines with J gene TRBJ2-1; 7 nucleotides line up with TRBD2. V gave up 1 base and J gave up 6 bases; unmatched junction bases: 12. This CDR3 is built from 16 residues. Looked up from germline, CDR1 is GTSNPN and CDR2 is SVGIG (reference sequence). CDR3 sequence reads: CAWSAPRAGLINEQFF. The CDR3 DNA reads TGTGCCTGGAGTGCCCCACGAGCGGGATTAATCAATGAGCAGTTCTTC.

The chain carries TRBV29-1 and TRBJ2-6; D is unclear. The CDR3 has 17 residues. CDR1 is SQVTM, CDR2 ANQGSEA, per germline. The V and J ends lost 4 bases and 0 bases respectively, with 16 bases between them. CDR3 nucleotides: TGCAGCGTTGGAGCCGGCCGAGATTACTCTGGGGCCAACGTCCTGACTTTC. Protein product: CSVGAGRDYSGANVLTF.

The chain carries TRBV2 and TRBJ1-4; a weak D match, TRBD1 (6 bases). The CDR3 contains 11 residues. Germline CDR1 is SNHLY and CDR2 is FYNNEI. Deletions cut 6 bases from V and 16 bases from J, with 15 bases between. CDR3 amino acids: CASRGGPARFF. CDR3 nucleotide sequence: TGTGCCAGCAGGGGGGGCCCGGCCCGGTTTTTT.

The chain joins TRBV5-1 to TRBJ2-7, with 11 bases that match TRBD1. The CDR3 extends over 13 amino acids. The J segment lost 0 bases and the V segment lost 8 bases, leaving 1 base of the junction unmatched. Germline CDR1 and CDR2: SGHRS and YFSETQ. CDR3 sequence reads: CASGTGGSYEQYF. The CDR3 DNA sequence: TGCGCCAGTGGGACAGGGGGCTCCTACGAGCAGTACTTC.

The V and J genes are TRBV7-6 and TRBJ1-1; a possible D gene is TRBD1 (5 bases). Germline V gene sequence: CDR1 SGHVS, CDR2 FNYEAQ. Between the trimmed V and J ends, which lost 1 base and 4 bases, there was a span of 16 bases. The CDR3 extends over 16 amino acids. In DNA form, the CDR3 reads TGTGCCAGCAGCTTAGTGGTTGGGCAGGGAGGCACTGAAGCTTTCTTT. Translated, it gives CASSLVVGQGGTEAFF.

This chain connects TRBV19 to TRBJ1-2; unclear D gene. V gave up 3 bases and J gave up 5 bases, with 13 bases separating them. Per germline, CDR1 LNHDA and CDR2 SQIVND (reference sequence). CDR3 length equals 14 residues. The CDR3: CASSIGIGDYGYTF. Written as DNA, the CDR3 is TGTGCCAGTAGTATCGGAATAGGAGATTATGGCTACACCTTC.

V and J are TRBV5-1 and TRBJ1-2, with 10 bases aligning to TRBD1. The germline V gene has CDR1 SGHRS and CDR2 YFSETQ. Unmatched junction bases numbered 5, after V lost 0 bases and J lost 6 bases. This CDR3 is 15 amino acids long. Here the CDR3 DNA reads TGCGCCAGCAGCTTGGACCCGGGACAGGGGAATGGCTACACCTTC. Amino acid sequence: CASSLDPGQGNGYTF.

This clone was seen a few times. The gene calls are TRBV19 and TRBJ2-1, with D possibly TRBD2 on 7 matching bases. V was cut by 5 bases and J by 7 bases, with 18 bases left in between. Per the germline V gene, CDR1 is LNHDA and CDR2 is SQIVND (reference sequence). The CDR3 has 15 amino acids. The CDR3 DNA reads TGTGCCAGTAGTGTTCGTGGGAGGGGGTGGAATGAGCAGTTCTTC. This gives the protein CASSVRGRGWNEQFF.

This clone appeared a single time. The genes are TRBV21-1 and TRBJ2-1; TRBD2, as called in the table, went unchecked against the DNA. TRBV21-1 is deemed a pseudogene. The CDR3 totals 15 residues. The CDR3 bases are TGTGCCAGCAGCATTAATCCGCTAGTCTCGAATGAGCAGTTCTTC. It yields the protein CASSINPLVSNEQFF.

J is TRBJ1-5 and V is TRBV7-2, with 8 bases matching TRBD1. V shed 5 bases and J 9 bases; nucleotides not matched to a gene: 3. CDR3 size: 12 residues. Germline CDR1 SGHTA, CDR2 FQGNSA. CDR3 bases: TGTGCCAGCAGCACCGGGACAGGGCCCCAGCATTTT. Its translation: CASSTGTGPQHF.

This chain uses TRBV19 with TRBJ2-2; weak D call: TRBD2 (6 bases). The CDR3 runs to 12 residues. Between the trimmed V and J ends, which lost 10 bases and 8 bases, there was a span of 14 bases. Germline loops: CDR1 LNHDA, CDR2 SQIVND (reference sequence). The CDR3 sequence is CATAPTRGELFF. The CDR3 DNA is TGTGCCACCGCCCCGACTAGAGGGGAGCTGTTTTTT. Together with reference TRBV19 and TRBJ2-2, the CDR3 gives the full variable domain: DGGITQSPKYLFRKEGQNVTLSCEQNLNHDAMYWYRQDPGQGLRLIYYSQIVNDFQKGDIAEGYSVSREKKESFPLTVTSAQKNPTAFYLCATAPTRGELFFGEGSRLTVL.

The chain combines TRBV4-2 with TRBJ2-1; D remains unclear. Germline CDR1 and CDR2: LGHNA and YNFKEQ. The CDR3 consists of 14 residues. Trimming cost V 0 bases and J 7 bases, with 10 bases left between them. CDR3 region: CASSQDLWVNEQFF. The CDR3 DNA reads TGTGCCAGCAGCCAAGATTTATGGGTGAATGAGCAGTTCTTC.

This chain links TRBV6-6 with TRBJ2-7, with TRBD2 identical over 7 bases. The CDR3 loop spans 15 amino acids. With V trimmed by 1 base and J by 2 bases, 5 bases remained unmatched. CDR1 is MNHNY, CDR2 SVGAGI, per germline (reference sequence). CDR3 nucleotide sequence: TGTGCCAGCAGTTACTGGGGCGGGAGTACCTACGAGCAGTACTTC. Protein product: CASSYWGGSTYEQYF.

The J gene is TRBJ1-2, the V gene TRBV14; D may be TRBD1 (5 bases). The V end lost 5 bases, the J end lost 1 base, and 17 bases lay between the germline ends. The CDR3 contains 16 residues. In germline, CDR1 is SGHDN, CDR2 FVKESK. CDR3 DNA: TGTGCCAGCAGCGGACTACCGGGACTCAGTAACTATGGCTACACCTTC. Translated: CASSGLPGLSNYGYTF.

A remark on this clone: One end of the junction does not line up with germline, which may come from a read error. The chain has TRBV7-7 and TRBJ2-3, with 10 bases aligning to TRBD2. The CDR3 is 14 amino acids. Germline lookup yields CDR1 SSHAT and CDR2 FNYEAQ (reference sequence). The CDR3 nucleotides are TGTGCTAGCAGCCCAACTAGCGGGATTGGTACGCAGTATTTT. Translation: CASSPTSGIGTQYF.

This clone was picked up a small number of times. The chain is built from TRBV28 and TRBJ2-6, with D possibly matching TRBD1 (6 bases). V lost 4 bases and J 2 bases, leaving 9 bases between the germline ends. Germline lookup yields CDR1 MDHEN and CDR2 SYDVKM. The CDR3 totals 15 residues. In DNA form, the CDR3 reads TGTGCCAGCAGTTCACAGGGCACTGGGGCCAACGTCCTGACTTTC. Translation gives CASSSQGTGANVLTF.

In its sample, this clone was seen once. The chain links TRBV9 to TRBJ2-7; D remains unclear. Germline-derived CDR1 and CDR2 are SGDLS and YYNGEE. The CDR3 has 13 residues. V lost 0 bases and J lost 3, with 7 bases in between. Written as DNA, the CDR3 is TGTGCCAGCAGCGTAGTTCCCGGCTACGAGCAGTACTTC. This sequence encodes CASSVVPGYEQYF.

V usage is TRBV13 and J usage is TRBJ1-2, with a tentative D call TRBD1 (6 bases). The CDR3 extends over 17 amino acids. Deletions cut 5 bases from V and 6 bases from J, with 25 bases between. CDR1 is PRHDT and CDR2 is FYEKMQ in the germline V gene (reference sequence). The CDR3 is CASSPRAGGGMEDGYTF. CDR3 DNA sequence: TGTGCCAGCAGCCCGCGGGCCGGGGGCGGCATGGAGGATGGCTACACCTTC.

The rearrangement joins TRBV7-3 to TRBJ1-1; D possibly corresponds to TRBD1 (5 bases). CDR3 length: 15 amino acids. V shed 5 bases and J shed 1 base, with 14 bases lying between them. Germline-derived CDR1 and CDR2 are SGHTA and FQGTGA. CDR3 coding DNA: TGTGCCAGCAGCCTCGGGGGAGGGGAGAACACTGAAGCTTTCTTT. This sequence encodes CASSLGGGENTEAFF.

The rearrangement uses TRBV6-1 and TRBJ2-4; D unclear. The V end lost 8 bases, the J end lost 2 bases, and 10 bases lay between the germline ends. The CDR3 runs 13 residues. CDR1 and CDR2 (germline): MNHNS, SASEGT. The CDR3 DNA follows: TGTGCCAGCCATCAGGTCCCCAAAAACATTCAGTACTTC. Translated, it gives CASHQVPKNIQYF.

This clone appeared a few times. The chain has TRBV10-2 and TRBJ2-3, with 8 bases identical to TRBD2. Looked up from germline, CDR1 is WSHSY and CDR2 is SAAADI. This CDR3 contains 14 residues. The ends lost 10 bases at V and 4 bases at J; junction bases unmatched: 10. CDR3 loop: CATLPASGSDTQYF. CDR3 DNA: TGCGCCACCCTCCCGGCTAGCGGGTCAGATACGCAGTATTTT.

This rearrangement joins TRBV29-1 to TRBJ2-1; 8 positions agree with TRBD2. CDR1 is SQVTM, CDR2 ANQGSEA, per germline. CDR3 size: 13 residues. With V trimmed by 3 bases and J by 9 bases, 7 bases remained unmatched. The CDR3 region is CSVEEGLVSEQFF. The CDR3 nucleotides read TGCAGCGTTGAGGAGGGACTAGTGAGTGAGCAGTTCTTC.

The J gene is TRBJ2-1, the V gene TRBV10-1; 9 nucleotides match TRBD1. V trimming: 4 bases; J trimming: 6 bases; junction bases outside the gene matches: 7. Per the germline V gene, CDR1 is WNHNN and CDR2 is SYGVQD (reference sequence). This CDR3 region has 15 residues. CDR3 sequence reads: CASSGPGTGSNEQFF. Written as DNA, the CDR3 is TGCGCCAGCAGTGGGCCCGGGACAGGGAGCAATGAGCAGTTCTTC.

This clone was observed a few times. The junction departs from the called germline gene at one end, perhaps through a read error. This chain connects TRBV6-1 to TRBJ2-2; maybe TRBD1 (6 bases). Germline-derived CDR1 and CDR2 are MNHNS and SASEGT. CDR3 size: 14 residues. The chain's CDR3 is CASSEIFGQSVDGF. CDR3 bases: TGTGCCAGCAGTGAAATCTTCGGACAGTCCGTTGACGGCTTT.

The table lists this clone with a count of one. The CDR3: CASTTSDNYEQYF. In nucleotides, the CDR3 is TGTGCCAGCACCACTAGCGATAACTACGAGCAGTACTTC. The chain links TRBV6-5 to TRBJ2-7; 7 positions agree with TRBD2. After removal of 7 bases from V and 3 bases from J, the junction contained 6 bases not matched to a gene. The CDR3 consists of 13 residues. Germline V gene sequence: CDR1 MNHEY, CDR2 SVGAGI.